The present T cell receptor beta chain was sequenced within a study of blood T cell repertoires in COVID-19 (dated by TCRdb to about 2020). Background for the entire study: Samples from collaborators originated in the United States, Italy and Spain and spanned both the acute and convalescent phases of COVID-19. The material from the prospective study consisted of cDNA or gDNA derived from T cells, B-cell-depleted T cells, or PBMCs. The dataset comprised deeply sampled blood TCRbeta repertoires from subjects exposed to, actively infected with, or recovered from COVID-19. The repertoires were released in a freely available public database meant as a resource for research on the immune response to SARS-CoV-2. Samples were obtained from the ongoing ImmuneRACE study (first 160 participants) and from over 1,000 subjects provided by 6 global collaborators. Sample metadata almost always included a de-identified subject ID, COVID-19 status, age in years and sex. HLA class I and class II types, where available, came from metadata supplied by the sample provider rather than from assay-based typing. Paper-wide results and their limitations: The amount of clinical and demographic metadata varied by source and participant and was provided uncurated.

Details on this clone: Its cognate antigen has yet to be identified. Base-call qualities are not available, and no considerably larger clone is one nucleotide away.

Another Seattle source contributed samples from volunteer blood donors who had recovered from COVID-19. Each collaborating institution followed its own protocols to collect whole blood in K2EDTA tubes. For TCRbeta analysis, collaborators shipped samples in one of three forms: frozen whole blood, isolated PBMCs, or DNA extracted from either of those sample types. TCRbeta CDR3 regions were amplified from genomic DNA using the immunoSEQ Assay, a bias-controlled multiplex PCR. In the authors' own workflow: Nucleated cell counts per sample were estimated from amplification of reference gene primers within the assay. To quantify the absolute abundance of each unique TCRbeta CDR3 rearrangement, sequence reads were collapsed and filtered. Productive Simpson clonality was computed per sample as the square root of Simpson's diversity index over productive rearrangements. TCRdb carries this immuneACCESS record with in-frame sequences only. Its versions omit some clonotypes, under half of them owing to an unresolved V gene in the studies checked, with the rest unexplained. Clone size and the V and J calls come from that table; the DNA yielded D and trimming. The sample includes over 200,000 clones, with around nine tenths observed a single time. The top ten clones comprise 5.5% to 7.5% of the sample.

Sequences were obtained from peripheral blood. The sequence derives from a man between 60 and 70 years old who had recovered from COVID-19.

The nucleotide sequence reads TGTGCCAGCAGTTTGGGGCTAGCGGGGTACAATGAGCAGTTCTTC. This gives the protein CASSLGLAGYNEQFF. The rearrangement combines TRBV25-1 with TRBJ2-1, and 9 junctional nucleotides match TRBD2. V loses 5 bases at its end and J loses 4 bases; junction bases beyond the gene matches: 6. As encoded in the germline V gene, CDR1 is MGHDK while CDR2 is SYGVNS. The CDR3 runs 15 residues from the cysteine to the phenylalanine. The sequence is cut down to CDR3 DNA, 45 bases in frame from base 1.